A single sample is the source of the 8 T cell receptor beta chains below, sequenced in a study of Graves' ophthalmopathy and Graves' hyperthyroidism. Scientists amplified the TCR beta CDR3 regions from RNA transcripts. RT-PCR was first run with HTBI primers, then multiplex PCR in a second round. TCRdb reanalysed the multiplex PCR reads using MiXCR and keeps one entry per CDR3 protein. Among about 480,000 distinct CDR3 sequences listed, roughly 14% were seen once. Sequenced sample: blood. Receptors were obtained from a woman between 25 and 40 years old with Graves' ophthalmopathy.

There are many counts of this clonotype. V is TRBV20-1 and J is TRBJ1-1; 12 bases line up with TRBD1. This CDR3 contains 14 residues. Germline V CDR1 and CDR2: DFQATT, SNEGSKA (reference sequence). Trimming took 6 bases from V and 4 from J; bases not matched to a gene: 6. CDR3 coding DNA: TGCAGTGCGACCGGGACAGGGGGCGTCACTGAAGCTTTCTTT. It is translated as CSATGTGGVTEAFF.

V and J are TRBV10-3 and TRBJ2-4; 8 bases are a match to TRBD1. After removal of 8 bases from V and 0 bases from J, the junction contained 9 bases not matched to a gene. This CDR3 contains 16 residues. Germline V lookup: CDR1 ENHRY, CDR2 SYGVKD. This chain's CDR3 is CAIGPGTGLAKNIQYF. CDR3 coding DNA: TGTGCCATCGGACCCGGGACAGGCCTAGCCAAAAACATTCAGTACTTC.

In its sample, this clonotype was seen many times. The V and J genes are TRBV28 and TRBJ2-7; 7 nucleotides line up with TRBD1. Germline lookup yields CDR1 MDHEN and CDR2 SYDVKM. CDR3 size: 17 residues. J gave up 3 bases and V 1 base, and 12 bases lay outside the gene matches. CDR3 coding DNA: TGTGCCAGCAGTTTATACGGCGAGGGGGCGAGCAACTACGAGCAGTACTTC. This sequence encodes CASSLYGEGASNYEQYF.

In this sample, this clonotype turned up many times. CDR3 residues: CATSERGGTGELFF. The CDR3 bases are TGTGCCACCAGTGAACGGGGTGGCACCGGGGAGCTGTTTTTT. The J gene is TRBJ2-2, the V gene TRBV24-1, with TRBD2 as a possible D gene (5 bases). CDR1 is KGHDR and CDR2 is SFDVKD in the germline V gene. The CDR3 has 14 residues. The V end lost 4 bases, the J end lost 4 bases, and 9 bases lay between the germline ends.

V usage is TRBV12-3 or TRBV12-4 and J usage is TRBJ1-2; TRBD1 is a possible D gene (6 bases). V lost 6 bases and J lost 8, with 25 bases in between. CDR3 size: 16 residues. CDR3 protein: CASSTQLGLGGGGYTF. The CDR3 DNA is TGTGCCAGCAGCACTCAGTTAGGTCTCGGGGGCGGAGGCTACACCTTC.

On this clonotype: The junction does not match germline at one end; this may be a read error. This chain links TRBV4-1 with TRBJ2-2, with D uncertain. This CDR3 comprises 14 residues. The germline CDR1 and CDR2 sequences are MGHRA and YSYEKL. CDR3 in amino acids: CACSQDEDTGELFF. The DNA of the CDR3 is TGCGCCTGCAGCCAAGACGAAGACACCGGGGAGCTGTTTTTT.

This clonotype was detected only a few times. This chain connects TRBV12-3 or TRBV12-4 to TRBJ2-5; no clear D gene. Trimming took off 3 bases at V and 4 bases at J, with 15 bases between the two ends. This CDR3 is built from 15 residues. For the CDR3, the DNA is TGTGCCAGCAGTTTCGAACCAGTCAACGGAGAGACCCAGTACTTC. It codes for CASSFEPVNGETQYF.

At least ten counts were recorded for this clonotype. The chain recombines TRBV19 with TRBJ1-1; possibly TRBD1 for D (6 bases). The length of the CDR3 is 12 residues. Germline values: CDR1 LNHDA, CDR2 SQIVND (reference sequence). V gave up 5 bases and J gave up 7 bases, with 11 bases separating them. The CDR3, as DNA: TGTGCCAGTAGTCGGCCGGACAGTGAAGCTTTCTTT. It translates to CASSRPDSEAFF.